Given below is one T cell receptor beta chain in context. Its target is not known. Between the trimmed V and J ends, which lost 3 bases and 0 bases, there was a span of 12 bases. Germline loops: CDR1 LGHNT, CDR2 FRNRAP. There are 16 residues in the CDR3. With a J-beta primer mix and a sample-barcoded 5' primer, a second PCR ran about 7 to 11 cycles. From the 5' RACE reads, TCRdb called clonotypes with MiXCR, one entry per CDR3 protein. The sample has 1.5 million or so distinct CDR3 sequences; 42% are singletons. This specimen belongs to a study of blood T cells in healthy people across ages. Points from the study as a whole: Naive CD4+ cell counts and diversity both ran higher in long-lived than in aged donors. Unsorted PBMC material precluded a definitive naive versus antigen-experienced comparison. Donor CMV infection status was unknown, possibly confounding age-related changes in expanded clonotypes.

Per sample, extraction of total RNA gave at least 5 micrograms in every case. The chain joins TRBV12-5 to TRBJ2-1; no definite D call. Material for sequencing was blood. The clonotype originates from a woman aged 18-30 years in good health. The CDR3 DNA is TGTGCTAGTGGTTTCTCGTTGAGTAGCTCCTACAATGAGCAGTTCTTC. This encodes CASGFSLSSSYNEQFF.